The 17 T cell receptor beta chains below all came from one sample that was sequenced in a study of T cell responses to AZD1222 COVID-19 vaccine. The data were produced by immunoSEQ multiplex PCR, yet TCRdb's version contains in-frame clones alone and is incomplete. This sample yields about 99,000 clones, of which 93% are seen a single time; around 5% belongs to the top ten. This specimen was peripheral blood, taken on day 0 of AZD1222 vaccination. The origin of the receptors is an adult in good health.

The chain joins TRBV7-2 to TRBJ1-1, with a tentative D call TRBD1 (6 bases). CDR3 length equals 15 residues. Trimming stripped 2 bases from V and 0 bases from J, with 10 bases between. Germline assignment: CDR1 SGHTA and CDR2 FQGNSA. The CDR3 region is CASSLIAGVNTEAFF. For the CDR3, the DNA is TGTGCCAGCAGCTTAATTGCAGGGGTGAACACTGAAGCTTTCTTT.

This sequence joins TRBV4-2 and TRBJ2-7; D is uncertain. Looked up from germline, CDR1 is LGHNA and CDR2 is YNFKEQ. The CDR3 has 15 amino acids. V lost 0 bases and J 5 bases, leaving 14 bases between the germline ends. The CDR3, as DNA: TGTGCCAGCAGCCAAGAATGGGCAGGTGTCAACGAGCAGTACTTC. This codes for CASSQEWAGVNEQYF.

The V call is TRBV7-3, the J call TRBJ2-2; no firm D call. Germline lookup yields CDR1 SGHTA and CDR2 FQGTGA. Deletions cut 2 bases from V and 5 bases from J, with 9 bases between. The CDR3 sequence is 14 residues long. For the CDR3, the DNA is TGTGCCAGCAGCTTATTAGGAAGGACCGGGGAGCTGTTTTTT. Amino acid sequence: CASSLLGRTGELFF.

This rearrangement joins TRBV7-9 to TRBJ2-7; D assignment may be TRBD1 or TRBD2 (7 bases each). The CDR3 contains 14 residues. Germline V lookup: CDR1 SEHNR, CDR2 FQNEAQ (reference sequence). V lost 1 base and J 4 bases, leaving 11 bases between the germline ends. The chain's CDR3 is CASSLVRGGYEQYF. The CDR3 nucleotides read TGTGCCAGCAGCTTAGTCAGGGGGGGGTACGAGCAGTACTTC.

J is TRBJ2-5 and V is TRBV11-2; D call uncertain. The CDR3 runs to 13 residues. The germline V and J ends were trimmed by 0 bases and 4 bases, with 6 bases remaining between them. Germline V gene data show CDR1 as SGHAT and CDR2 as FQNNGV. For the CDR3, the DNA is TGTGCCAGCAGCTTAGATAAAGGAGAGACCCAGTACTTC. Amino acids: CASSLDKGETQYF.

V is TRBV19 and J is TRBJ2-1; TRBD2 matches 9 bases. This CDR3 has 14 amino acids. V trimming: 4 bases; J trimming: 8 bases; junction bases outside the gene matches: 6. Germline V lookup: CDR1 LNHDA, CDR2 SQIVND (reference sequence). CDR3 bases: TGTGCCAGTAGTAGCGGGAGGGCCGCTGATGAGCAGTTCTTC. It translates to CASSSGRAADEQFF.

The chain employs TRBV5-1 and TRBJ2-3, with 13 bases identical to TRBD2. The CDR3 consists of 18 residues. Germline trimming cut 0 bases from V and 5 bases from J; bases unmatched to any gene: 9. Germline assignment: CDR1 SGHRS and CDR2 YFSETQ. The CDR3 DNA reads as TGCGCCAGCAGCTTGGAAACTAGCGGGAGGGCTTGGAGAGATACGCAGTATTTT. Translated, it gives CASSLETSGRAWRDTQYF. The whole variable domain, remainder taken from reference TRBV5-1 and TRBJ2-3, is KAGVTQTPRYLIKTRGQQVTLSCSPISGHRSVSWYQQTPGQGLQFLFEYFSETQRNKGNFPGRFSGRQFSNSRSEMNVSTLELGDSALYLCASSLETSGRAWRDTQYFGPGTRLTVL.

CDR3 nucleotides: TGTGCTAGTGGTGCTGGGGGCAATGAGCAGTTCTTC. Translating it yields CASGAGGNEQFF. The chain combines TRBV12-5 with TRBJ2-1, with D perhaps given as TRBD1 or TRBD2 (5 bases each). The CDR3 extends over 12 amino acids. The germline gives CDR1 LGHNT, CDR2 FRNRAP. Trimming pared 5 bases from V and 6 bases from J, leaving 8 bases between.

The gene calls are TRBV2 and TRBJ1-1; a possible D gene is TRBD1 (5 bases). Germline CDR1 reads SNHLY; CDR2 reads FYNNEI. Trimming shortened V by 5 bases and J by 0 bases, and 7 bases separated the two germline ends. CDR3 length: 13 amino acids. As DNA, the CDR3 is TGTGCCAGCAGTAGACAGATGAACACTGAAGCTTTCTTT. It encodes CASSRQMNTEAFF.

The J gene is TRBJ2-7, the V gene TRBV10-3; D may correspond to TRBD1 or TRBD2 (5 bases each). Trimming shortened V by 7 bases and J by 1 base, and 17 bases separated the two germline ends. The CDR3 runs 15 residues. The germline V gene encodes CDR1 ENHRY and CDR2 SYGVKD. Written as DNA, the CDR3 is TGTGCCATCAAACGGGGCCCGCCTTATTCCTACGAGCAGTACTTC. Protein product: CAIKRGPPYSYEQYF.

This chain uses TRBV6-5 with TRBJ1-5, with D unresolved. CDR1 is MNHEY, CDR2 SVGAGI, per germline. The CDR3 length is 14 residues. V gave up 6 bases and J gave up 2 bases, with 11 bases separating them. CDR3 DNA sequence: TGTGCCAGCAGGAAGGTTGGGCGCAATCAGCCCCAGCATTTT. Translating gives CASRKVGRNQPQHF.

The chain links TRBV18 to TRBJ1-2; the D is unclear. Germline assignment: CDR1 KGHSH and CDR2 LQKENI. This CDR3 contains 13 residues. The V gene lost 4 bases and the J gene lost 2 bases, with 8 bases spanning the gap. The CDR3: CASSLSRNYGYTF. CDR3 nucleotides: TGTGCCAGCTCACTCTCCCGGAACTATGGCTACACCTTC. Filled out from reference TRBV18 and TRBJ1-2, the complete variable domain reads NAGVMQNPRHLVRRRGQEARLRCSPMKGHSHVYWYRQLPEEGLKFMVYLQKENIIDESGMPKERFSAEFPKEGPSILRIQQVVRGDSAAYFCASSLSRNYGYTFGSGTRLTVV.

This clone was found once. This sequence joins TRBV15 and TRBJ2-1; D ambiguous. Looked up from germline, CDR1 is LNHNV and CDR2 is YYDKDF (reference sequence). Trimming left V 0 bases short and J 13 bases short, with 16 bases between. The CDR3 is made up of 14 amino acids. The CDR3 spells CATSRDNSRRSQFF. CDR3 sequence (DNA): TGTGCCACCAGCAGAGATAATTCTCGTCGCTCCCAGTTCTTC.

The chain carries TRBV18 and TRBJ1-5, with 8 bases identical to TRBD1. Germline V gene lookup returns CDR1 KGHSH and CDR2 LQKENI. This CDR3 is built from 18 residues. V gave up 5 bases and J gave up 7 bases; unmatched junction bases: 19. This CDR3 reads CASSMTHTPGQVAQPQHF. In nucleotides, the CDR3 is TGTGCCAGCTCAATGACACATACGCCGGGACAGGTAGCGCAGCCCCAGCATTTT.

The chain has TRBV11-2 and TRBJ2-1; 13 bases map to TRBD2. Unmatched junction bases numbered 10, after V lost 3 bases and J lost 8 bases. The CDR3 is 17 residues long. CDR1 and CDR2 from the germline V gene are SGHAT and FQNNGV. In DNA, the CDR3 is TGTGCCAGCAGCTTCGGACTAGCGGGAGAGGGTATCGATGAGCAGTTCTTC. Translating it yields CASSFGLAGEGIDEQFF.

The chain uses TRBV27 and TRBJ2-3, with 11 bases matching TRBD2. V lost 5 bases and J lost 4; bases outside the gene matches: 8. The CDR3 sequence is 16 residues long. Per the germline V gene, CDR1 is MNHEY and CDR2 is SMNVEV (reference sequence). CDR3 region: CASSPIGTSGPDTQYF. The CDR3 DNA reads TGTGCCAGCAGTCCCATCGGGACTAGCGGTCCAGATACGCAGTATTTT.

This chain connects TRBV14 to TRBJ2-3; weak D call: TRBD2 (5 bases). The CDR3 runs to 14 residues. V was shortened by 1 base and J by 5 bases, with 10 bases between the two germline ends. Germline V gene sequence: CDR1 SGHDN, CDR2 FVKESK. Here the CDR3 DNA reads TGTGCCAGCAGCCAAGGGGTAGCGAAAGATACGCAGTATTTT. It specifies CASSQGVAKDTQYF.